The 15 T cell receptor beta chains given below trace back to one sample, sequenced in a study of blood T cell repertoires in COVID-19. The assay was immunoSEQ multiplex PCR, and TCRdb's table has in-frame clones only and misses some. The sample records 150,000 to 200,000 clones, more than 85% being singletons. Sequencing was done on a sample of peripheral blood. Every receptor here comes from a man aged 40-55 years with active or convalescent COVID-19.

V usage is TRBV9 and J usage is TRBJ2-5, with D maybe TRBD1 (6 bases). Germline CDR1 and CDR2: SGDLS and YYNGEE. V was shortened by 4 bases and J by 2 bases, with 12 bases between the two germline ends. This CDR3 is built from 14 residues. The CDR3 is CASSFGTLQETQYF. In DNA form, the CDR3 reads TGTGCCAGCAGCTTCGGGACACTTCAAGAGACCCAGTACTTC.

This clone appeared a few times. The V call is TRBV5-4, the J call TRBJ1-1, with D perhaps TRBD1 (5 bases). V lost 1 base and J lost 2, with 9 bases in between. The CDR3 length is 14 residues. Germline V lookup: CDR1 SGHNT, CDR2 YYREEE (reference sequence). DNA of the CDR3: TGTGCCAGCAGCTTGCAGGGAGGTAACACTGAAGCTTTCTTT. It translates to CASSLQGGNTEAFF.

The rearrangement uses TRBV7-8 and TRBJ1-5, with 8 positions matching TRBD1. The V segment lost 4 bases and the J segment 5 bases; nucleotides outside the gene matches: 4. Germline V lookup: CDR1 SGHVS, CDR2 FQNEAQ. The CDR3 length is 14 residues. The CDR3 here is CASSSPGQDQPQHF. CDR3 nucleotide sequence: TGTGCCAGCAGCTCACCGGGACAGGATCAGCCCCAGCATTTT.

This chain links TRBV2 with TRBJ2-4; no clear D. The germline V gene has CDR1 SNHLY and CDR2 FYNNEI. V lost 7 bases to trimming and J lost 0 bases, with 13 bases between them. CDR3 size: 15 residues. The CDR3 sequence is CASTLSELAKNIQYF. CDR3 sequence (DNA): TGTGCCAGCACCTTAAGCGAGCTAGCCAAAAACATTCAGTACTTC.

The V gene is TRBV6-5, the J gene TRBJ2-1, with a possible D match to TRBD1 (5 bases). Deletions cut 0 bases from V and 9 bases from J, with 6 bases between. CDR3 length: 12 amino acids. Germline CDR1 and CDR2: MNHEY and SVGAGI. The CDR3 is CASSYSRGEQFF. For the CDR3, the DNA is TGTGCCAGCAGTTACTCTAGGGGTGAGCAGTTCTTC.

This chain joins TRBV14 and TRBJ2-1; perhaps TRBD2 as D (5 bases). Germline CDR1 reads SGHDN; CDR2 reads FVKESK. With 0 bases removed from V and 2 bases from J, the gap between germline ends came to 11 bases. This CDR3 comprises 16 residues. The CDR3 is CASSQEGRRAYNEQFF. CDR3 sequence (DNA): TGTGCCAGCAGCCAAGAAGGCAGGCGGGCCTACAATGAGCAGTTCTTC.

This sequence joins TRBV6-5 and TRBJ1-3; unclear D gene. Germline CDR1 MNHEY, CDR2 SVGAGI. This CDR3 has 15 residues. Trimming cost V 4 bases and J 3 bases, with 13 bases left between them. The CDR3, as DNA: TGTGCCAGCAGTTCCACAGTACTTGGTGGAAACACCATATATTTT. Its translation is CASSSTVLGGNTIYF.

The rearrangement joins TRBV5-4 to TRBJ1-1; tentatively, D is TRBD1 (5 bases). CDR1 and CDR2 from the germline V gene are SGHNT and YYREEE (reference sequence). Between the trimmed V and J ends, which lost 0 bases and 5 bases, there was a span of 14 bases. The CDR3 loop spans 15 amino acids. As DNA, the CDR3 is TGTGCCAGCAGCTTGGAGCAGGGAAGTAGGACTGAAGCTTTCTTT. Translation: CASSLEQGSRTEAFF.

The J gene is TRBJ2-3, the V gene TRBV7-9, with 7 bases lining up with TRBD2. Germline values: CDR1 SEHNR, CDR2 FQNEAQ (reference sequence). This CDR3 spans 16 amino acids. Unmatched junction bases numbered 9, after V lost 3 bases and J lost 3 bases. The chain's CDR3 is CASSLTGGGRTDTQYF. The DNA for the CDR3 is TGTGCCAGCAGCTTGACGGGCGGGGGACGGACAGATACGCAGTATTTT.

The chain employs TRBV2 and TRBJ2-1; weak D call: TRBD2 (5 bases). CDR1 and CDR2 from the germline V gene are SNHLY and FYNNEI. V was trimmed by 2 bases and J by 5 bases, leaving 13 bases between them. CDR3 length: 15 amino acids. The CDR3 protein is CASSERVEANNEQFF. The CDR3 DNA reads as TGTGCCAGCAGTGAAAGGGTGGAGGCGAACAATGAGCAGTTCTTC.

The chain recombines TRBV19 with TRBJ1-3; the match to TRBD1 covers 7 bases. Trimming took 7 bases from V and 4 from J; bases not matched to a gene: 7. The germline gives CDR1 LNHDA, CDR2 SQIVND (reference sequence). The CDR3 has 14 residues. The CDR3: CASIHRGNGNTIYF. CDR3 DNA: TGTGCCAGTATCCACAGGGGTAACGGAAACACCATATATTTT.

This clone came up a few times. The rearrangement uses TRBV6-2 or TRBV6-3 and TRBJ1-1; D is unresolved. Looked up from germline, CDR1 is MNHEY and CDR2 is SVGEGT. The V and J ends lost 2 bases and 4 bases respectively, with 11 bases between them. There are 14 residues in the CDR3. The CDR3 coding sequence is TGTGCCAGCAGTTACATCGACCGGGGCACTGAAGCTTTCTTT. This gives the protein CASSYIDRGTEAFF.

This chain uses TRBV10-1 with TRBJ2-1; 10 bases align to TRBD2. This CDR3 has 13 amino acids. The J segment lost 5 bases and the V segment lost 8 bases, leaving 3 bases of the junction unmatched. The germline gives CDR1 WNHNN, CDR2 SYGVQD (reference sequence). The CDR3, as DNA: TGCGCCAGCTCCAGCGGGGGGGACAATGAGCAGTTCTTC. It encodes CASSSGGDNEQFF.

The rearrangement joins TRBV19 to TRBJ1-1, with D maybe TRBD1 (6 bases). The CDR3 runs 13 residues. V lost 7 bases and J lost 3, with 12 bases in between. Germline CDR1 and CDR2: LNHDA and SQIVND (reference sequence). The CDR3 bases are TGTGCCAGTAAGATCAGGGGCTACACTGAAGCTTTCTTT. Protein: CASKIRGYTEAFF.

The J gene is TRBJ2-3, the V gene TRBV24-1; the match to TRBD1 covers 7 bases. Losses at the gene ends were 3 bases for V and 4 bases for J; bases not matched to a gene: 12. There are 17 residues in the CDR3. Germline lookup yields CDR1 KGHDR and CDR2 SFDVKD. The CDR3 sequence is CATSDVYILGGPDTQYF. CDR3 coding DNA: TGTGCCACCAGTGATGTATATATTTTAGGGGGCCCAGATACGCAGTATTTT.